The T cell receptor beta chain described here comes from a study of shared clonotypes between healthy human individuals. Study-level findings and limits: Relative to clonotypes present in all four donors, those not shared had lower generation probabilities.

Repertoires were generated with immunoSEQ multiplex PCR, while TCRdb's copy carries only in-frame clones and drops some. Of 2 million to 2.5 million clones listed, 80% to 95% are singletons. Points on this clone: The antigen remains undetermined.

The source of this sequence is a man between 18 and 29 years old in good health. Some clones in this sample may be carry-over from other donors' samples. The sequenced material came from naive CD4+ T cells from PBMCs. The subset here: CD45RA+ positively selected.

CDR3 amino acids: CASSPGGAVAKNIQYF. The CDR3 bases are TGTGCCAGCAGTCCGGGGGGGGCCGTAGCCAAAAACATTCAGTACTTC. The rearrangement links TRBV28 to TRBJ2-4; 8 bases match TRBD2. With 5 bases clipped from V and 0 bases from J, the junction kept 6 bases outside the gene matches. There are 16 residues in the CDR3. The germline gives CDR1 MDHEN, CDR2 SYDVKM.